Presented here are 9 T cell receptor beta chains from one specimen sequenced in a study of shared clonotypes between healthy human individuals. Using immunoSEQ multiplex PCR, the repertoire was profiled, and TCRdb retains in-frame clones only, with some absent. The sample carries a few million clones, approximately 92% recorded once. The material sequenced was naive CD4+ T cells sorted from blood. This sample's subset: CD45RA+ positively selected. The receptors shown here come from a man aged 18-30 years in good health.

The CDR3 DNA follows: TGTGCCAGCAGTGGTACAGCCCCCTACAATCAGCCCCAGCATTTT. Amino acids: CASSGTAPYNQPQHF. The chain joins TRBV2 to TRBJ1-5; D not certain. The CDR3 has 15 residues. CDR1 is SNHLY, CDR2 FYNNEI, per germline. Trimming took 4 bases from V and 3 from J, leaving 13 bases between them.

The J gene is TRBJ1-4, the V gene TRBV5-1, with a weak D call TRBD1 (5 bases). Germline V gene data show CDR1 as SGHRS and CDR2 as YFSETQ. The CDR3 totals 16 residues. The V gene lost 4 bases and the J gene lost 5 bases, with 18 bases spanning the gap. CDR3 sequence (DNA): TGCGCCAGCAGCCTGATGACCGGGGCCCAGAATGAAAAACTGTTTTTT. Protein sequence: CASSLMTGAQNEKLFF.

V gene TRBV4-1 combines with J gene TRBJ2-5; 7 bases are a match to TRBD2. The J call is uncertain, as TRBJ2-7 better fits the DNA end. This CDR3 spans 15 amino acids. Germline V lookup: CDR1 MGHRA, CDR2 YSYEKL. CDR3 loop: CASSQGDGRPYEQYF. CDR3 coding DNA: TGCGCCAGCAGCCAAGGCGACGGGAGGCCCTACGAGCAGTACTTC.

This chain's CDR3 is CAWTRGLAGFKYGEQYF. The CDR3 coding sequence is TGTGCCTGGACTAGGGGACTAGCGGGGTTTAAGTACGGCGAGCAGTACTTC. The chain links TRBV30 to TRBJ2-7; TRBD2 aligns across 13 bases. The germline gives CDR1 GTSNPN, CDR2 SVGIG (reference sequence). V lost 4 bases, J lost 6 bases, and 15 bases stayed unmatched. The CDR3 is 17 residues long.

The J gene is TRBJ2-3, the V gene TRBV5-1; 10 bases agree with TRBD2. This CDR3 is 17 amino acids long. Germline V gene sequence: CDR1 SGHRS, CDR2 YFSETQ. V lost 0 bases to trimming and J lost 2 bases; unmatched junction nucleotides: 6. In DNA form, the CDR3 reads TGCGCCAGCAGCTTGGACGTAGCGGGGGGACTCACAGATACGCAGTATTTT. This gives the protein CASSLDVAGGLTDTQYF. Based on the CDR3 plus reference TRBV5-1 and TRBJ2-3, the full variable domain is KAGVTQTPRYLIKTRGQQVTLSCSPISGHRSVSWYQQTPGQGLQFLFEYFSETQRNKGNFPGRFSGRQFSNSRSEMNVSTLELGDSALYLCASSLDVAGGLTDTQYFGPGTRLTVL.

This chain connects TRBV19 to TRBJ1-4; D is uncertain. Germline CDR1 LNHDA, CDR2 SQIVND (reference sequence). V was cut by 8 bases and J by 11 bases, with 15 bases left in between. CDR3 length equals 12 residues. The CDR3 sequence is CASGPGIDKLFF. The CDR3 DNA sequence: TGTGCCAGTGGACCGGGGATCGATAAACTGTTTTTT.

CDR3 sequence: CASSLRDPPYEQYF. The CDR3 DNA follows: TGTGCCAGCAGCCTAAGGGACCCCCCCTACGAGCAGTACTTC. The genes are TRBV11-2 and TRBJ2-7; D is tentatively TRBD1 or TRBD2 (5 bases each). Per the germline V gene, CDR1 is SGHAT and CDR2 is FQNNGV. The V end lost 5 bases, the J end lost 2 bases, and 13 bases lay between the germline ends. The CDR3 contains 14 residues. The full variable domain, completed using reference TRBV11-2 and TRBJ2-7, is EAGVAQSPRYKIIEKRQSVAFWCNPISGHATLYWYQQILGQGPKLLIQFQNNGVVDDSQLPKDRFSAERLKGVDSTLKIQPAKLEDSAVYLCASSLRDPPYEQYFGPGTRLTVT.

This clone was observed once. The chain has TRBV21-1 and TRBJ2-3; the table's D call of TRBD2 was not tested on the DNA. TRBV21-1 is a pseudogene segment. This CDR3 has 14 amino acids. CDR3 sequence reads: CARPGGPSSSTQYF. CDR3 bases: TGTGCCAGGCCTGGAGGGCCCTCCTCCAGTACGCAGTATTTT.

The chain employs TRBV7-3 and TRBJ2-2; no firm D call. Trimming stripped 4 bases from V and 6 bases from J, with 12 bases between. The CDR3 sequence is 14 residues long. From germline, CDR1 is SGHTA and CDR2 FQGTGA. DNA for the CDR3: TGTGCCAGCAGCTCCTACGCGTTTGCCGGGGAGCTGTTTTTT. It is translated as CASSSYAFAGELFF.